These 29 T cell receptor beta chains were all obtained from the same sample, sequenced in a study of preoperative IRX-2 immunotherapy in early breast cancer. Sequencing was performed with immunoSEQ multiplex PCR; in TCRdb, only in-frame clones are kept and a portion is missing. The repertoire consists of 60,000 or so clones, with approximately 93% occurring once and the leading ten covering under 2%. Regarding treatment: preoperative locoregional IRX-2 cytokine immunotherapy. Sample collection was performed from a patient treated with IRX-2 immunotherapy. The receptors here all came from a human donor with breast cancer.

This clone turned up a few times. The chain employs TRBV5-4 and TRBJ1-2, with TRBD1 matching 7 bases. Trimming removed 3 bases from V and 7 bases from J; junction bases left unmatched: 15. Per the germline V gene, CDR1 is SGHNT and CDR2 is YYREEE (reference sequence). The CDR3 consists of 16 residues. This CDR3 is CASSWGVGDRFIGYTF. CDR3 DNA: TGTGCCAGCAGCTGGGGGGTGGGGGACAGATTTATTGGCTACACCTTC.

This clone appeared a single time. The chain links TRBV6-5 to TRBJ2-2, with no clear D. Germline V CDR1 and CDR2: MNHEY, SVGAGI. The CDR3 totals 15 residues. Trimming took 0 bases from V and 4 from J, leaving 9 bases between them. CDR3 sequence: CASSYSPTRTGELFF. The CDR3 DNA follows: TGTGCCAGCAGTTACTCGCCCACGCGCACCGGGGAGCTGTTTTTT.

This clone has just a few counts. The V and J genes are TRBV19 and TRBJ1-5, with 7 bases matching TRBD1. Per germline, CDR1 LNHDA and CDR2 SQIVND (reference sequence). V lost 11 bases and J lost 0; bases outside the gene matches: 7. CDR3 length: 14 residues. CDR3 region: CASGGEYSNQPQHF. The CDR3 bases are TGTGCCTCAGGGGGGGAGTATAGCAATCAGCCCCAGCATTTT.

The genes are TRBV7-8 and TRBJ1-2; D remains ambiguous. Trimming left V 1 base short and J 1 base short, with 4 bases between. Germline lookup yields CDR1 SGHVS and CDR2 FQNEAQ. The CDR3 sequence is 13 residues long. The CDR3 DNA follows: TGTGCCAGCAGCTTAGACTATAACTATGGCTACACCTTC. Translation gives CASSLDYNYGYTF. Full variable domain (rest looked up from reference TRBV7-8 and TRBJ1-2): GAGVSQSPRYKVAKRGQDVALRCDPISGHVSLFWYQQALGQGPEFLTYFQNEAQLDKSGLPSDRFFAERPEGSVSTLKIQRTQQEDSAVYLCASSLDYNYGYTFGSGTRLTVV.

CDR3 DNA sequence: TGTGCCAGCAGCCCAGGGACGGCCGGGGGGGAGACCCAGTACTTC. Translating it yields CASSPGTAGGETQYF. The chain employs TRBV7-3 and TRBJ2-5; 7 nucleotides align to TRBD2. Trimming took 5 bases from V and 5 from J; bases not matched to a gene: 11. This CDR3 has 15 amino acids. Per germline, CDR1 SGHTA and CDR2 FQGTGA.

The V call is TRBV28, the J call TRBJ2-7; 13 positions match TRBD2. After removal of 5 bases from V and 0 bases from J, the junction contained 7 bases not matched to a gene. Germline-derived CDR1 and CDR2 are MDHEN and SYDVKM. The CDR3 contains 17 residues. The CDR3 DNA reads TGTGCCAGCAGTCCCGGGACTAGCGGGACCAGCTCCTACGAGCAGTACTTC. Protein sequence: CASSPGTSGTSSYEQYF. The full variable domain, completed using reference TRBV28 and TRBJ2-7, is DVKVTQSSRYLVKRTGEKVFLECVQDMDHENMFWYRQDPGLGLRLIYFSYDVKMKEKGDIPEGYSVSREKKERFSLILESASTNQTSMYLCASSPGTSGTSSYEQYFGPGTRLTVT.

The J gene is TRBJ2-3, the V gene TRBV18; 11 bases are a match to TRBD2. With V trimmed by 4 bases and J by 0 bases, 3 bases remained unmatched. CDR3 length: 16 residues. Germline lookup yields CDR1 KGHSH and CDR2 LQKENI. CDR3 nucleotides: TGTGCCAGCTCACTCCGACTAGCGGGGAGCACAGATACGCAGTATTTT. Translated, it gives CASSLRLAGSTDTQYF. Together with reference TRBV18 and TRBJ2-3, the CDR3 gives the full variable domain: NAGVMQNPRHLVRRRGQEARLRCSPMKGHSHVYWYRQLPEEGLKFMVYLQKENIIDESGMPKERFSAEFPKEGPSILRIQQVVRGDSAAYFCASSLRLAGSTDTQYFGPGTRLTVL.

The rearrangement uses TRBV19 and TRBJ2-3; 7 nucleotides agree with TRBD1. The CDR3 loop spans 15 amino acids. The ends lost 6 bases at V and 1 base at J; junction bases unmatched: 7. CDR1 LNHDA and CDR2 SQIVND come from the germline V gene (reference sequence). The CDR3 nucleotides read TGTGCCAGTAGAGACAGGGAAAGTCGCACAGATACGCAGTATTTT. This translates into CASRDRESRTDTQYF.

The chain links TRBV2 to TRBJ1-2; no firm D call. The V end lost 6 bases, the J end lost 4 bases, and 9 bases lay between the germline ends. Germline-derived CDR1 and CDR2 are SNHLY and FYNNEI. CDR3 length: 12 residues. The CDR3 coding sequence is TGTGCCAGCAGCTCGGTTTCCTATGGCTACACCTTC. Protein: CASSSVSYGYTF.

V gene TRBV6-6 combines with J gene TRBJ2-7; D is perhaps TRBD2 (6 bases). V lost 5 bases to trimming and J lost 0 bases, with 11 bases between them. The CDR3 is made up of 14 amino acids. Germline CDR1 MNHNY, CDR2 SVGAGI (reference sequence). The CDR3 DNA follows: TGTGCCAGCAGTAAAACTAGCTTCTCCTACGAGCAGTACTTC. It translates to CASSKTSFSYEQYF.

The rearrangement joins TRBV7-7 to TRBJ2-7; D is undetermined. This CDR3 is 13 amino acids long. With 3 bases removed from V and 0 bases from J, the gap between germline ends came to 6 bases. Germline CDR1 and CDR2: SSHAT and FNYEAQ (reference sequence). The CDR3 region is CASSLKFSYEQYF. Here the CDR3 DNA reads TGTGCCAGCAGCTTGAAGTTCTCCTACGAGCAGTACTTC.

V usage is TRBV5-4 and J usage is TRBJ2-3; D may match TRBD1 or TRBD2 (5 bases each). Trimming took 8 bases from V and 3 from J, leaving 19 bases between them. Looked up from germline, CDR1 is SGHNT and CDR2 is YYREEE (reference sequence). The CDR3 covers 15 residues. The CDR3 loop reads CASKPGRKGTDTQYF. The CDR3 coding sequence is TGTGCCAGTAAACCGGGACGAAAGGGAACAGATACGCAGTATTTT.

The CDR3 bases are TGTGCCAGCAGTGAAAGGGGGGGCTATGGCTACACCTTC. It is translated as CASSERGGYGYTF. The chain carries TRBV6-1 and TRBJ1-2; D might be TRBD1 (6 bases). The germline V gene encodes CDR1 MNHNS and CDR2 SASEGT. The CDR3 is 13 residues long. The V end was cut by 2 bases, the J end by 4 bases, with 8 bases between.

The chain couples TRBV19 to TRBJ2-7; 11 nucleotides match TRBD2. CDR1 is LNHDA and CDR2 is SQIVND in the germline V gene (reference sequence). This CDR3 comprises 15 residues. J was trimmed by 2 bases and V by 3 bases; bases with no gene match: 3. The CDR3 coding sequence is TGTGCCAGTAGTATCCTAGCGGGAGGTCCCTACGAGCAGTACTTC. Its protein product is CASSILAGGPYEQYF.

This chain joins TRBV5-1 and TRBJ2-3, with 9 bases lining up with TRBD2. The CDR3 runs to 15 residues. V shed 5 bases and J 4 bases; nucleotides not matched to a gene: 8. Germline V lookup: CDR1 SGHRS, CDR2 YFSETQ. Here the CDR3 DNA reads TGCGCCAGCAGTTGGGCCAGCGGGGGGCCAGATACGCAGTATTTT. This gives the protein CASSWASGGPDTQYF.

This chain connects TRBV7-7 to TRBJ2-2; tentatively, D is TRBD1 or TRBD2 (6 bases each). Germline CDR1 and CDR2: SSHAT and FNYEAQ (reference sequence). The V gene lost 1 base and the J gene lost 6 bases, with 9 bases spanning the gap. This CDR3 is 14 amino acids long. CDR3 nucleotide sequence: TGTGCCAGCAGCTTAGACGGGGGCGCCGGGGAGCTGTTTTTT. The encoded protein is CASSLDGGAGELFF.

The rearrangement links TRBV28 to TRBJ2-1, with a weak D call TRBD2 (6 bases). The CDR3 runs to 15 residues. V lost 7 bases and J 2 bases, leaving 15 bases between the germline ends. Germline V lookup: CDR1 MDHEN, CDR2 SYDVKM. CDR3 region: CASIRGTEAYNEQFF. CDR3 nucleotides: TGTGCCAGCATCCGGGGGACGGAAGCCTACAATGAGCAGTTCTTC.

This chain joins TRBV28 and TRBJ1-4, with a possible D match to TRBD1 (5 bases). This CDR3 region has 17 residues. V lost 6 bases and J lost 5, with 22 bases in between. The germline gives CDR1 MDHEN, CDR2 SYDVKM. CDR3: CASRPTVSIGANEKLFF. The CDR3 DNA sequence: TGTGCCAGCAGACCAACAGTGTCAATAGGGGCCAATGAAAAACTGTTTTTT.

CDR3 residues: CASGVQGTDTQYF. DNA of the CDR3: TGTGCCAGCGGCGTACAGGGAACAGATACGCAGTATTTT. The gene calls are TRBV11-3 and TRBJ2-3, with D perhaps TRBD1 (6 bases). The CDR3 runs 13 residues. With 8 bases removed from V and 3 bases from J, the gap between germline ends came to 12 bases. The germline gives CDR1 SGHNT, CDR2 YENEEA.

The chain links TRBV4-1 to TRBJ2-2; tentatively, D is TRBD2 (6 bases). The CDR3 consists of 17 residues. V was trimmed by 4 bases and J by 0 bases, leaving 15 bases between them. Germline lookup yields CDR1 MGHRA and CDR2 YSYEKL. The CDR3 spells CASSPSGRGTNTGELFF. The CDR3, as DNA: TGCGCCAGCAGCCCCTCCGGGCGCGGGACGAACACCGGGGAGCTGTTTTTT.

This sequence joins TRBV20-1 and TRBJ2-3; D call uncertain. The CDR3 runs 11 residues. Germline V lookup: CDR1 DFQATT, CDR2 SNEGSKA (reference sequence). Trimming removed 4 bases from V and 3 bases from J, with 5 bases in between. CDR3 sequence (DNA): TGCAGTGCTACCATGACAGATACGCAGTATTTT. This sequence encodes CSATMTDTQYF.

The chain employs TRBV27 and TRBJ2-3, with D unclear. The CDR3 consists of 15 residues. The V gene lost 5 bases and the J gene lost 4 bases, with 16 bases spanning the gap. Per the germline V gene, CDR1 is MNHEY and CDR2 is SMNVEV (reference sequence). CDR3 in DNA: TGTGCCAGCAGTCCCCCGCCAGCTGCCGCAGATACGCAGTATTTT. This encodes CASSPPPAAADTQYF.

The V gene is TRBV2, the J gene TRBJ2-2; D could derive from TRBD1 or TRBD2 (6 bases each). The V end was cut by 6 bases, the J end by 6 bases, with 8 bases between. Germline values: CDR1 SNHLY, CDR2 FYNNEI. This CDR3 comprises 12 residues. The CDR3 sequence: CASRGGSGELFF. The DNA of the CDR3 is TGTGCCAGCAGAGGGGGGTCCGGGGAGCTGTTTTTT. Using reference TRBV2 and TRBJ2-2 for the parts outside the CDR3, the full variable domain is EPEVTQTPSHQVTQMGQEVILRCVPISNHLYFYWYRQILGQKVEFLVSFYNNEISEKSEIFDDQFSVERPDGSNFTLKIRSTKLEDSAMYFCASRGGSGELFFGEGSRLTVL.

CDR3 in DNA: TGTGCCACCAGCAGAGAGCTGGGTAGGGAGACCCAGTACTTC. This gives the protein CATSRELGRETQYF. The chain is built from TRBV15 and TRBJ2-5; no clear D. The CDR3 has 14 amino acids. V was clipped by 0 bases and J by 5 bases, with 10 bases between them. CDR1 and CDR2 from the germline V gene are LNHNV and YYDKDF (reference sequence).

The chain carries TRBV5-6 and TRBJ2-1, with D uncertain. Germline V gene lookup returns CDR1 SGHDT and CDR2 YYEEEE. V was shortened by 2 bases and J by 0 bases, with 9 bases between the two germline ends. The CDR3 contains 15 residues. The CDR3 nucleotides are TGTGCCAGCAGCTTCGTCCGGAGCTCCTACAATGAGCAGTTCTTC. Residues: CASSFVRSSYNEQFF.

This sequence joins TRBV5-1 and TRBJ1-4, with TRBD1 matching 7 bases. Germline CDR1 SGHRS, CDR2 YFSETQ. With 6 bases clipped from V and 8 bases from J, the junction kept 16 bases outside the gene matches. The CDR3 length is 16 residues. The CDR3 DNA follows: TGCGCCAGCACCCGAGGGGGACAGATCGAAGGGGAAAAACTGTTTTTT. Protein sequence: CASTRGGQIEGEKLFF.

CDR3 in amino acids: CASSFPGPREQYF. The CDR3 bases are TGTGCCAGCAGTTTTCCGGGTCCTAGGGAGCAGTACTTC. This chain links TRBV5-6 with TRBJ2-7; no definite D call. This CDR3 has 13 amino acids. Germline V gene lookup returns CDR1 SGHDT and CDR2 YYEEEE. Trimming removed 5 bases from V and 7 bases from J, with 16 bases in between.

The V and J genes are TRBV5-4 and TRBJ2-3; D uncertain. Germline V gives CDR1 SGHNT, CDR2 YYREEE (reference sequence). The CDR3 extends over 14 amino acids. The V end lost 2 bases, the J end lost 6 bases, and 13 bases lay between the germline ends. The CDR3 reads CASSFSSHGDTQYF. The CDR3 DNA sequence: TGTGCCAGCAGCTTTTCCAGCCATGGGGATACGCAGTATTTT.

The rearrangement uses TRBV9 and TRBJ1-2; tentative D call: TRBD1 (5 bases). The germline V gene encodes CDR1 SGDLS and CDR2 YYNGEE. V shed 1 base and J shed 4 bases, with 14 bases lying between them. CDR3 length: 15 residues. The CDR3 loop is CASSVHGGEFYGYTF. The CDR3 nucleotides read TGTGCCAGCAGCGTACACGGGGGGGAGTTCTATGGCTACACCTTC. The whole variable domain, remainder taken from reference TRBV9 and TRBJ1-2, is DSGVTQTPKHLITATGQRVTLRCSPRSGDLSVYWYQQSLDQGLQFLIQYYNGEERAKGNILERFSAQQFPDLHSELNLSSLELGDSALYFCASSVHGGEFYGYTFGSGTRLTVV.